Listed below are T cell receptor beta chains from one sample, sequenced in a study of neoadjuvant anti-PD-1 for oral cavity cancer. Here immunoSEQ multiplex PCR was the method, and the copy in TCRdb shows in-frame clones only, minus some. The sample includes under 85,000 clones, about four fifths of them seen just once. Sequenced material: PBMCs, taken before nivolumab (anti-PD-1) treatment. The receptors were gathered from a person aged 35-80 years with oral cavity squamous cell carcinoma. Both conserved end residues are part of each CDR3. A D gene is named only where the DNA matches it firmly. Clone size is shown for a subset of rows, as once, few, many or a class of expanded clone.

d_gene: TRBD1; j_gene: TRBJ1-2; abundance: -; v_gene: TRBV11-2; CDR3nt: TGTGCCAGCAATTTGGACAGGGGGAATGGCTACACCTTC; CDR3aa: CASNLDRGNGYTF
d_gene: -; j_gene: TRBJ1-2; abundance: -; v_gene: TRBV5-1; CDR3nt: TGCGCCAGCAGCCCTGACGGTTCTAACTATGGCTACACCTTC; CDR3aa: CASSPDGSNYGYTF
d_gene: -; j_gene: TRBJ2-1; abundance: -; v_gene: TRBV5-6; CDR3nt: TGTGCCAGCAGCTTGAGGTCCTACTCCTACAATGAGCAGTTCTTC; CDR3aa: CASSLRSYSYNEQFF
d_gene: TRBD2; j_gene: TRBJ2-1; abundance: -; v_gene: TRBV5-1; CDR3nt: TGCGCCAGCAGCTTGGCGGGAGGGGCTGGCAATGAGCAGTTCTTC; CDR3aa: CASSLAGGAGNEQFF
d_gene: -; j_gene: TRBJ2-3; abundance: -; v_gene: TRBV7-3; CDR3nt: TGTGCCAGCAGCTTAGTGCGATTAGATACGCAGTATTTT; CDR3aa: CASSLVRLDTQYF
d_gene: -; j_gene: TRBJ2-7; abundance: -; v_gene: TRBV5-5; CDR3nt: TGTGCCAGCAGCTGGGACGCCGGCTCCTACGAGCAGTACTTC; CDR3aa: CASSWDAGSYEQYF
d_gene: TRBD1; j_gene: TRBJ1-1; abundance: -; v_gene: TRBV6-5; CDR3nt: TGTGCCAGCAACAACAGACAGGGGGCATCTGAAGCTTTCTTT; CDR3aa: CASNNRQGASEAFF
d_gene: TRBD1; j_gene: TRBJ2-1; abundance: -; v_gene: TRBV7-2; CDR3nt: TGTGCCAGCAGCTTAGCGGGTCAGGGGGCAAAGCAGTTCTTC; CDR3aa: CASSLAGQGAKQFF
d_gene: -; j_gene: TRBJ2-7; abundance: -; v_gene: TRBV10-3; CDR3nt: TGTGCCATCAGTATAGCGGAGTCCTACGAGCAGTACTTC; CDR3aa: CAISIAESYEQYF
d_gene: -; j_gene: TRBJ2-3; abundance: -; v_gene: TRBV30; CDR3nt: TGTGCCTGGAAGGGGTATGGGGATACGCAGTATTTT; CDR3aa: CAWKGYGDTQYF
d_gene: -; j_gene: TRBJ2-3; abundance: -; v_gene: TRBV5-4; CDR3nt: TGTGCCAGCAGCCCCACGACCTCTAGCACAGATACGCAGTATTTT; CDR3aa: CASSPTTSSTDTQYF
d_gene: -; j_gene: TRBJ2-3; abundance: -; v_gene: TRBV5-4; CDR3nt: TGTGCCAGCACTCGGGGGCAAAGCACAGATACGCAGTATTTT; CDR3aa: CASTRGQSTDTQYF
d_gene: -; j_gene: TRBJ2-5; abundance: -; v_gene: TRBV20-1; CDR3nt: TGCAGTGCTAGTGGAGAGACCCAGTACTTC; CDR3aa: CSASGETQYF
d_gene: -; j_gene: TRBJ2-7; abundance: -; v_gene: TRBV4-1; CDR3nt: TGCGCCAGCAGCCAGGGTCGACAGATATCCTACGAGCAGTACTTC; CDR3aa: CASSQGRQISYEQYF
d_gene: -; j_gene: TRBJ1-1; abundance: -; v_gene: TRBV6-1; CDR3nt: TGTGCCAGCAGTGAACAAACAGCGAACACTGAAGCTTTCTTT; CDR3aa: CASSEQTANTEAFF
d_gene: -; j_gene: TRBJ1-1; abundance: -; v_gene: TRBV10-1; CDR3nt: TGCGCCAGCAGCTATGGACTTCGGAACACTGAAGCTTTCTTT; CDR3aa: CASSYGLRNTEAFF
d_gene: -; j_gene: TRBJ2-3; abundance: -; v_gene: TRBV9; CDR3nt: TGTGCCAGCAGCCCCTGGGCAGATACGCAGTATTTT; CDR3aa: CASSPWADTQYF
d_gene: -; j_gene: TRBJ1-2; abundance: -; v_gene: TRBV30; CDR3nt: TGTGCCTGGAGTGTACGTGGATATGGCTACACCTTC; CDR3aa: CAWSVRGYGYTF
d_gene: -; j_gene: TRBJ2-7; abundance: -; v_gene: TRBV5-4; CDR3nt: TGTGCCAGCAGCTCGCGGGAACGTGGGGGCTCCTACGAGCAGTACTTC; CDR3aa: CASSSRERGGSYEQYF
d_gene: TRBD2; j_gene: TRBJ2-2; abundance: -; v_gene: TRBV6-5; CDR3nt: TGTGCCAGCAGCCGAGCGGGAGGCGGCGGGGAGCTGTTTTTT; CDR3aa: CASSRAGGGGELFF
d_gene: -; j_gene: TRBJ2-7; abundance: -; v_gene: TRBV6-1; CDR3nt: TGTGCCAGCAGGGGAGGTTTTTTAGAGCAGTACTTC; CDR3aa: CASRGGFLEQYF
d_gene: TRBD1; j_gene: TRBJ1-5; abundance: -; v_gene: TRBV30; CDR3nt: TGTGCCTGGAGTGTAGACAGGGAGGGTCAGCCCCAGCATTTT; CDR3aa: CAWSVDREGQPQHF
d_gene: -; j_gene: TRBJ1-5; abundance: once; v_gene: TRBV6-5; CDR3nt: TGTGCCAGCAGTTACCTCCAGGGGCGTCAGCCCCAGCATTTT; CDR3aa: CASSYLQGRQPQHF
d_gene: -; j_gene: TRBJ1-1; abundance: -; v_gene: TRBV7-8; CDR3nt: TGTGCCAGCAGCTTACCTATGAACACTGAAGCTTTCTTT; CDR3aa: CASSLPMNTEAFF
d_gene: TRBD2; j_gene: TRBJ2-2; abundance: -; v_gene: TRBV6-1; CDR3nt: TGTGCCAGCGCTAGCGGAGCGACCGGGGAGCTGTTTTTT; CDR3aa: CASASGATGELFF
d_gene: -; j_gene: TRBJ2-1; abundance: few; v_gene: TRBV2; CDR3nt: TGTGCCAGCAGTGGCGGCGCCACCTACAATGAGCAGTTCTTC; CDR3aa: CASSGGATYNEQFF
d_gene: -; j_gene: TRBJ2-5; abundance: -; v_gene: TRBV2; CDR3nt: TGTGCCAGCTGCAACCGGGGTTTTGCAGAGACCCAGTACTTC; CDR3aa: CASCNRGFAETQYF